The source of this T cell receptor (beta chain) is a study of blood T cells in healthy people across ages. This CDR3 contains 15 residues. Trimming removed 0 bases at V and 3 bases at J, with 9 bases between. Germline V gene lookup returns CDR1 LGHDT and CDR2 YNNKEL (reference sequence). A second roughly 6 to 12 cycle PCR used barcoded and J-beta primers. MiXCR was run by TCRdb on the 5' RACE reads, yielding one entry per CDR3 protein. The sample records some 1 million distinct CDR3 sequences, around 43% being singletons. The gene calls are TRBV3-1 and TRBJ1-5; D gene uncertain. The material sequenced was blood. The receptor comes from a woman aged 60 to 75 in good health. CDR3 bases: TGTGCCAGCAGCCAAGATCCTAGTTTCAATCAGCCCCAGCATTTT. This translates into CASSQDPSFNQPQHF.